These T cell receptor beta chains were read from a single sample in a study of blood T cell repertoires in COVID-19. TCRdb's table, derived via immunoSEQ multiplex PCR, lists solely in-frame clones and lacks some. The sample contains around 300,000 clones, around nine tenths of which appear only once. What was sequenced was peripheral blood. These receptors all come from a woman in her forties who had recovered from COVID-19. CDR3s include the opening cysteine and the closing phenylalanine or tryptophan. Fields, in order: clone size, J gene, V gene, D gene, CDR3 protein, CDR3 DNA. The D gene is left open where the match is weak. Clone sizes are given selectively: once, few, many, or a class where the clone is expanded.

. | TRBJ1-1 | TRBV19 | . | CASSSSSTGNTEAFF | TGTGCCAGTAGTTCTTCCTCGACAGGAAACACTGAAGCTTTCTTT
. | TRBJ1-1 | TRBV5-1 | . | CASSQDTDRSTEAFF | TGCGCCAGCAGCCAGGACACGGACAGATCCACTGAAGCTTTCTTT
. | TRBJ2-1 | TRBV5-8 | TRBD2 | CASSVSGSSYNEQFF | TGTGCCAGCAGCGTTAGCGGGAGCTCCTACAATGAGCAGTTCTTC
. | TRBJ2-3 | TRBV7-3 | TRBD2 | CASSLSPGLAGGDTQYF | TGTGCCAGCAGCTTAAGCCCGGGACTAGCGGGCGGAGATACGCAGTATTTT
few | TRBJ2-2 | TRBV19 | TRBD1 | CASRPGQGTGELFF | TGTGCCAGTAGGCCGGGACAGGGAACCGGGGAGCTGTTTTTT
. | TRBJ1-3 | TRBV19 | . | CASSPEQQGNTIYF | TGTGCCAGTAGTCCCGAGCAACAGGGAAACACCATATATTTT
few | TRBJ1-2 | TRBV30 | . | CAWSVPGVGGYTF | TGTGCCTGGAGTGTTCCAGGGGTTGGTGGCTACACCTTC
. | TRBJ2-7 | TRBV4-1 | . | CASSGGAGAHEQYF | TGCGCCAGCAGCGGTGGGGCAGGGGCCCACGAGCAGTACTTC
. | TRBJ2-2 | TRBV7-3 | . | CASARENTGELFF | TGTGCCAGCGCCAGGGAAAACACCGGGGAGCTGTTTTTT
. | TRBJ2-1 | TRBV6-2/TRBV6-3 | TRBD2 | CASSATSDEQFF | TGTGCCAGCAGCGCGACTAGCGATGAGCAGTTCTTC
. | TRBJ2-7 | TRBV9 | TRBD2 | CASSVGTSATYEQYF | TGTGCCAGCAGCGTAGGGACTAGCGCTACCTACGAGCAGTACTTC
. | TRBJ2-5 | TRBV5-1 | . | CASSFNNNQETQYF | TGCGCCAGCAGCTTCAACAACAATCAAGAGACCCAGTACTTC
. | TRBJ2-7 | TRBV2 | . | CASSVAGYEQYF | TGTGCCAGCAGTGTCGCAGGGTACGAGCAGTACTTC
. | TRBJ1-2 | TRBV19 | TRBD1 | CASRDRVNYGYTF | TGTGCCAGCCGGGACAGGGTTAACTATGGCTACACCTTC
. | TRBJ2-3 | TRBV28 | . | CASSLYSTSTDTQYF | TGTGCCAGCAGTTTATACTCGACAAGCACAGATACGCAGTATTTT
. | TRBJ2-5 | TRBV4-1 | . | CASSQDGIARETQYF | TGCGCCAGCAGCCAAGACGGGATAGCCAGGGAGACCCAGTACTTC
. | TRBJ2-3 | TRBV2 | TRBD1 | CAGHPGQGTDTQYF | TGTGCCGGGCACCCGGGACAGGGAACAGATACGCAGTATTTT
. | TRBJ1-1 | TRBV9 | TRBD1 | CASSRDRGGGSTEAFF | TGTGCCAGCAGCAGGGACAGGGGAGGGGGGAGCACTGAAGCTTTCTTT
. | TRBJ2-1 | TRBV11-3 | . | CASSFPEPTVYNEQFF | TGTGCCAGCAGCTTTCCGGAACCGACAGTTTACAATGAGCAGTTCTTC
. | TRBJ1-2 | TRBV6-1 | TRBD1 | CASSEGGRGTGGYTF | TGTGCCAGCAGTGAGGGGGGCAGGGGGACAGGTGGCTACACCTTC
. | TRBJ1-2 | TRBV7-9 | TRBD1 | CASSSYGQGGGYTF | TGTGCCAGCAGCTCCTATGGACAGGGCGGTGGCTACACCTTC
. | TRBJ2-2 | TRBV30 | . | CALDSANTGELFF | TGTGCCTTAGACTCAGCGAACACCGGGGAGCTGTTTTTT